This entry describes one T cell receptor (beta chain). Its antigen is not known. This sample is drawn from a study of T cell responses to AZD1222 COVID-19 vaccine. Study-wide results and limits: Vaccine-related CD4 TCRs covered spike, predominating at 160-218 and 743-854. In a largely white British group with more females than males, clonal diversity was possibly underestimated. At study baseline, merely six AZD1222 recipients were seropositive. The study reported that nearly half of spike-specific TCRs target unmutated variant regions.

Clones were sequenced by immunoSEQ multiplex PCR, and TCRdb holds only the in-frame ones, with some missing. The sample includes some 170,000 clones, 70% to 90% of them seen just once. Germline lookup yields CDR1 SGHRS and CDR2 YFSETQ. The CDR3 is 15 residues long. V was pared by 0 bases and J by 3 bases, with 12 bases between. Material: peripheral blood, obtained 28 days after the second dose of the MenACWY control vaccine. The rearrangement joins TRBV5-1 to TRBJ2-5, with a tentative D call TRBD1 (6 bases). This sequence was found in an adult who received the MenACWY meningococcal vaccine as a control. The CDR3 spells CASSLGYSGEETQYF. CDR3 in DNA: TGCGCCAGCAGCTTGGGTTACTCAGGGGAAGAGACCCAGTACTTC.